Listed below are T cell receptor beta chains from one sample, sequenced in a study of T cell repertoires in aging, cancer and after chemotherapy. TCRdb re-derived calls from the multiplex PCR reads in MiXCR, one entry per CDR3 protein. Of more than 2,500 distinct CDR3 sequences listed, roughly 25% are singletons. Sequencing was carried out using blood. The receptors here all came from a human donor with a solid tumor. The conserved cysteine and the conserved F or W are not part of the CDR3 here. The D gene is left open where the match is weak.

v_call: TRBV6-1
j_call: TRBJ2-1
d_call: -
cdr3_aa: ASSEGPYNEQF

v_call: TRBV7-9
j_call: TRBJ2-7
d_call: TRBD1
cdr3_aa: ASSLRGQGVGEQY

v_call: TRBV6-5
j_call: TRBJ1-5
d_call: -
cdr3_aa: ASKESPGTANQPQH

v_call: TRBV12-3/TRBV12-4
j_call: TRBJ2-1
d_call: TRBD2
cdr3_aa: ASSTTPLAGRANEQF

v_call: TRBV10-3
j_call: TRBJ1-5
d_call: -
cdr3_aa: AISVSVEGNQPQH

v_call: TRBV6-6
j_call: TRBJ2-1
d_call: -
cdr3_aa: ASALSIPYNEQF

v_call: TRBV12-5
j_call: TRBJ2-7
d_call: TRBD1
cdr3_aa: ASRTGSSYEQY

v_call: TRBV5-6
j_call: TRBJ2-7
d_call: TRBD1
cdr3_aa: ASTTPGQGENEQY

v_call: TRBV20-1
j_call: TRBJ2-7
d_call: TRBD2
cdr3_aa: SARTSGGIPHLV

v_call: TRBV6-2/TRBV6-3
j_call: TRBJ2-1
d_call: TRBD2
cdr3_aa: ASSVGLAGARDKSYNEQF

v_call: TRBV6-5
j_call: TRBJ2-2
d_call: TRBD1
cdr3_aa: ASSYSQGAPGGELF